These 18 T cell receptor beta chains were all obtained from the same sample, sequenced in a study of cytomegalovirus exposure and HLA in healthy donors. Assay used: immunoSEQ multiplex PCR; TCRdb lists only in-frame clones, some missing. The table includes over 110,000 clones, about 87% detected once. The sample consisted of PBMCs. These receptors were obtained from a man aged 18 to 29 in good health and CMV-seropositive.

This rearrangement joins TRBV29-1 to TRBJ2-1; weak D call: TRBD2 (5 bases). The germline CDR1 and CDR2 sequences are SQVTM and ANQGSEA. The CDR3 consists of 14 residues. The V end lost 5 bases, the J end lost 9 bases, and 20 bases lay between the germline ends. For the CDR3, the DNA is TGCAGCGTTCGACCTCTGACGTCTAGCACTGAGCAGTTCTTC. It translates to CSVRPLTSSTEQFF.

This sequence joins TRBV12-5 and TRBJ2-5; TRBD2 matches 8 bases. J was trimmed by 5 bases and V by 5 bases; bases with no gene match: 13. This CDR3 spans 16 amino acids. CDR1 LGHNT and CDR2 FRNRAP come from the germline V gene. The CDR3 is CASGPGGSGIGETQYF. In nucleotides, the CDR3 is TGTGCTAGTGGTCCCGGGGGTAGCGGGATAGGGGAGACCCAGTACTTC.

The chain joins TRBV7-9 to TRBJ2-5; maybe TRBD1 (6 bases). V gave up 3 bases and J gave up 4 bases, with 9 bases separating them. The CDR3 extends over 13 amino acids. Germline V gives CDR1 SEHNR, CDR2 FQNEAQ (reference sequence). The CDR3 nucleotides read TGTGCCAGCAGCTTTTCAGGGGTAGAGACCCAGTACTTC. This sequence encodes CASSFSGVETQYF.

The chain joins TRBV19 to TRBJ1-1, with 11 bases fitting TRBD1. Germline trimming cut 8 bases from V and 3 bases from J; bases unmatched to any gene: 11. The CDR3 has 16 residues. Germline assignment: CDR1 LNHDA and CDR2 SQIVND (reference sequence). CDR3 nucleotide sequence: TGTGCCAGTGGGGACAGGGGGTTGAGAGGGGACACTGAAGCTTTCTTT. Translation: CASGDRGLRGDTEAFF.

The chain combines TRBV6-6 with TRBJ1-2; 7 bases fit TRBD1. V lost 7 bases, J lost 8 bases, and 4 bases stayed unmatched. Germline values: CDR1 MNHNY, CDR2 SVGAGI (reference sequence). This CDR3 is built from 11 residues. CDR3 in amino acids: CASIGQEGYTF. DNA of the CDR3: TGTGCCAGCATCGGACAGGAAGGCTACACCTTC.

The CDR3 is CASRGQGKTEAFF. The CDR3 DNA sequence: TGTGCCAGCAGAGGACAGGGAAAAACTGAAGCTTTCTTT. This chain links TRBV2 with TRBJ1-1, with 8 bases aligning to TRBD1. The germline gives CDR1 SNHLY, CDR2 FYNNEI. After removal of 6 bases from V and 5 bases from J, the junction contained 5 bases not matched to a gene. CDR3 size: 13 residues.

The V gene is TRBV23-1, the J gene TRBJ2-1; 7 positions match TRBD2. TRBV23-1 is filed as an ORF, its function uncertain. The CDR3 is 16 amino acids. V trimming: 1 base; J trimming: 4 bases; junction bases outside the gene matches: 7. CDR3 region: CASSQYGGVPYNEQFF. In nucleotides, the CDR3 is TGCGCCAGCAGTCAATATGGGGGGGTGCCTTACAATGAGCAGTTCTTC.

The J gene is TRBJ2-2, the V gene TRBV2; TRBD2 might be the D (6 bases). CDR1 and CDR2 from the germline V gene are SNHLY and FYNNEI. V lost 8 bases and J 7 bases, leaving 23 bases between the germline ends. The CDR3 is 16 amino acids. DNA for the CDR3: TGTGCCAGCGATCTAGGCGAGGCTAGCGCAAACGGGGAGCTGTTTTTT. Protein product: CASDLGEASANGELFF.

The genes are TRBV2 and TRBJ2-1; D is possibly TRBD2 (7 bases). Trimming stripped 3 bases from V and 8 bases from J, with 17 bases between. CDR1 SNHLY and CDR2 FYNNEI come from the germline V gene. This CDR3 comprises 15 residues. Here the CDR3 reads CASSDRGAEFDEQFF. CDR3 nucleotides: TGTGCCAGCAGTGACCGGGGGGCGGAATTCGATGAGCAGTTCTTC.

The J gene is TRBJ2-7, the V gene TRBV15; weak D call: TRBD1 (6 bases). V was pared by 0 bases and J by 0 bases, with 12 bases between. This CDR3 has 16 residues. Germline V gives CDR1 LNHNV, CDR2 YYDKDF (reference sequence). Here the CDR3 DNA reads TGTGCCACCAGCAGAGATCGTCAGGGGTCCTCCTACGAGCAGTACTTC. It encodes CATSRDRQGSSYEQYF.

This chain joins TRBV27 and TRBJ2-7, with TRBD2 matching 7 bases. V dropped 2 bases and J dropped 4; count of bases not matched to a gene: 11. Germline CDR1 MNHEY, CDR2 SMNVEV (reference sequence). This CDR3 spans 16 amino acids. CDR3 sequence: CASSLGRGGLGYEQYF. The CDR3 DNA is TGTGCCAGCAGTTTAGGGCGCGGGGGTCTCGGGTACGAGCAGTACTTC.

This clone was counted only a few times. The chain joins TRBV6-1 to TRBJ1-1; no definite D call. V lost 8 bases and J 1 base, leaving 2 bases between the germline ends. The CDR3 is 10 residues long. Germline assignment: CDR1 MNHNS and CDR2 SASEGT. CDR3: CASRNTEAFF. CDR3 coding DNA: TGTGCCAGCCGGAACACTGAAGCTTTCTTT.

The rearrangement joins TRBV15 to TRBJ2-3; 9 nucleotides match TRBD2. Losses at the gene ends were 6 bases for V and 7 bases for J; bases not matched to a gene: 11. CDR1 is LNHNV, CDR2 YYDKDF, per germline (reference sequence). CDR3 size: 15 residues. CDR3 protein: CATSTWREGRYTQYF. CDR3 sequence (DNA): TGTGCCACCAGTACGTGGCGGGAGGGCCGATATACGCAGTATTTT.

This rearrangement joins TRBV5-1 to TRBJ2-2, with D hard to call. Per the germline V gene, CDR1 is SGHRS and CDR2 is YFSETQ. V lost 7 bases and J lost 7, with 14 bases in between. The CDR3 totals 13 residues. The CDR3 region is CASRRPPGGELFF. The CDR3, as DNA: TGCGCCAGCCGCCGTCCGCCGGGCGGGGAGCTGTTTTTT.

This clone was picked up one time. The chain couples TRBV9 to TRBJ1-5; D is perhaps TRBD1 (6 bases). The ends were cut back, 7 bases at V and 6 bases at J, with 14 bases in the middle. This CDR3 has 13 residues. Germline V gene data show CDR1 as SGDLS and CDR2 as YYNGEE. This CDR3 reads CASSVGAGQPQHF. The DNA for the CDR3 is TGTGCCAGCTCCGTGGGGGCGGGTCAGCCCCAGCATTTT.

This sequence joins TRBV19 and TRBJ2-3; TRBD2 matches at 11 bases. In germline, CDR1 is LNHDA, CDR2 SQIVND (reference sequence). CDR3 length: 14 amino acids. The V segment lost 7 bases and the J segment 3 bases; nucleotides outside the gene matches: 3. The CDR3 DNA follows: TGTGCCAGTACCGTAGCGGGAGGGACAGATACGCAGTATTTT. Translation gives CASTVAGGTDTQYF.

Written as DNA, the CDR3 is TGTGCCAGCAGTACGGACAGGGGGTTCTATTCACCCCTCCACTTT. This codes for CASSTDRGFYSPLHF. This chain uses TRBV6-6 with TRBJ1-6, with TRBD1 matching 10 bases. This CDR3 has 15 residues. After removal of 5 bases from V and 8 bases from J, the junction contained 6 bases not matched to a gene. The germline V gene encodes CDR1 MNHNY and CDR2 SVGAGI (reference sequence).

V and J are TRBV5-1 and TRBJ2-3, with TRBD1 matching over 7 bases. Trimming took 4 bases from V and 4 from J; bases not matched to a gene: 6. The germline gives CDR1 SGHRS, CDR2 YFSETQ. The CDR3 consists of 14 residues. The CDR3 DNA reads TGCGCCAGCAGCCCCTTAGGGGGCCCAGATACGCAGTATTTT. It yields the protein CASSPLGGPDTQYF.